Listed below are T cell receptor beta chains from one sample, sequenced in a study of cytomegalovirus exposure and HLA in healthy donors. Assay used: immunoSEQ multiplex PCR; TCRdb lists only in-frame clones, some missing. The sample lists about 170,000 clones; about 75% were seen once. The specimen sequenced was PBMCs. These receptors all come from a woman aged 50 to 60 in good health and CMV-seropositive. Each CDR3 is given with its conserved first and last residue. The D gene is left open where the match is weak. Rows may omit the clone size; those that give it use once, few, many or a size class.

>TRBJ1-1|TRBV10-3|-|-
CAISGRQENTEAFF
TGTGCCATCAGTGGTCGACAGGAGAACACTGAAGCTTTCTTT
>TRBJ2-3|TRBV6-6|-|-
CASSRGGVDTQYF
TGTGCCAGCAGTCGGGGTGGAGTCGATACGCAGTATTTT
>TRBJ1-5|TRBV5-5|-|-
CASSIQASNQPQHF
TGTGCCAGCAGCATACAGGCGAGCAATCAGCCCCAGCATTTT
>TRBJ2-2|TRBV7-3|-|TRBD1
CASSRQGNTGELFF
TGTGCCAGCAGTCGACAGGGGAACACCGGGGAGCTGTTTTTT
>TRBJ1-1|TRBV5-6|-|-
CASSSLDSRTEAFF
TGTGCCAGCAGCTCCTTGGACAGTCGGACTGAAGCTTTCTTT
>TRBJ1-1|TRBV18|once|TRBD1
CASSPDRVWNTEAFF
TGTGCCAGCTCACCAGACAGGGTTTGGAACACTGAAGCTTTCTTT
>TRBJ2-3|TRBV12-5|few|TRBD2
CASGEAGGDVDTQYF
TGTGCTAGTGGCGAGGCGGGGGGGGATGTAGATACGCAGTATTTT
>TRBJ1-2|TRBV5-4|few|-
CASSAQADYGYTF
TGTGCCAGCAGCGCACAGGCCGACTATGGCTACACCTTC
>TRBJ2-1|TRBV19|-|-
CASTITLRYNEQFF
TGTGCCAGTACCATAACTCTCCGGTACAATGAGCAGTTCTTC
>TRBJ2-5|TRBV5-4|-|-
CASSARDSQETQYF
TGTGCCAGCAGCGCCCGGGACTCTCAAGAGACCCAGTACTTC
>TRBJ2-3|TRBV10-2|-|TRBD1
CASSGNRDSVVTDTQYF
TGCGCCAGCAGTGGTAACCGGGACAGCGTTGTCACAGATACGCAGTATTTT
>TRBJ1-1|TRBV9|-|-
CASSPLAFF
TGTGCCAGCAGTCCTCTAGCTTTCTTT
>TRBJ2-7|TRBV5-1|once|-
CARGQYNQGRVSYEQYF
TGCGCCAGGGGTCAGTATAATCAGGGAAGGGTCTCCTACGAGCAGTACTTC
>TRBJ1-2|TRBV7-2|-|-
CASSPSAREDYGYTF
TGTGCCAGCAGCCCCTCAGCCAGGGAGGACTATGGCTACACCTTC
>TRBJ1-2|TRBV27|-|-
CASSLGGIDYGYTF
TGTGCCAGCAGCCTGGGGGGGATTGACTATGGCTACACCTTC
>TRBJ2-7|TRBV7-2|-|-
CASRQNPGLAGREQYF
TGTGCCAGCAGGCAAAACCCGGGACTTGCAGGTCGCGAGCAGTACTTC
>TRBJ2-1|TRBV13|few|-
CASSLAGNEQFF
TGTGCCAGCAGCTTAGCGGGTAATGAGCAGTTCTTC
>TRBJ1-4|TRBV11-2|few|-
CASSLVGRGNEKLFF
TGTGCCAGCAGCTTAGTGGGCAGGGGCAATGAAAAACTGTTTTTT
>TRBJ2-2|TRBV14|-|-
CASSQVEQMANTGELFF
TGTGCCAGCAGCCAAGTTGAACAGATGGCGAACACCGGGGAGCTGTTTTTT
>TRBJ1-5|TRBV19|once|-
CASSMGGVRGRSNQPQHF
TGTGCCAGTAGTATGGGAGGAGTTCGGGGTAGGAGCAATCAGCCCCAGCATTTT
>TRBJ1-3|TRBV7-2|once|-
CASSFNTGNTIYF
TGTGCCAGCAGCTTTAATACTGGAAACACCATATATTTT
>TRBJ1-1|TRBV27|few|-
CASSWRRDHTEAFF
TGTGCCAGCAGTTGGCGACGGGATCACACTGAAGCTTTCTTT
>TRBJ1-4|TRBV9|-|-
CASSVTPNEKLFF
TGTGCCAGCAGCGTCACTCCTAATGAAAAACTGTTTTTT
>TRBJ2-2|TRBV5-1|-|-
CASMSGTNTGELFF
TGCGCCAGCATGTCGGGGACGAACACCGGGGAGCTGTTTTTT
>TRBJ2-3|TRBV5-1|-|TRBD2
CASSFGLAWDTQYF
TGCGCCAGCAGCTTTGGACTAGCGTGGGATACGCAGTATTTT
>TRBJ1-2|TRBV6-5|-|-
CASSPQGDYGYTF
TGTGCCAGCAGTCCACAGGGTGACTATGGCTACACCTTC
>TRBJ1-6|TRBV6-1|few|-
CASKVGTLYNSPLHF
TGTGCCAGCAAGGTTGGGACTCTCTATAATTCACCCCTCCACTTT
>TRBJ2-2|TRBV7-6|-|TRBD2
CASSSSLAGSTGELFF
TGTGCCAGCAGCTCTTCTTTAGCGGGGAGCACCGGGGAGCTGTTTTTT
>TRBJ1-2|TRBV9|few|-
CASSANAGRGYTF
TGTGCCAGCAGCGCTAATGCAGGGCGCGGCTACACCTTC
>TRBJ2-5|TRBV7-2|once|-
CASSRGGLKVGTQYF
TGTGCCAGCAGCCGCGGGGGCCTTAAAGTGGGGACCCAGTACTTC
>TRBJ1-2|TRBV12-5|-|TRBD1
CASGLGGVNYGYTF
TGTGCTAGTGGTTTAGGGGGCGTCAACTATGGCTACACCTTC
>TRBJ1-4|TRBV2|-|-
CASSGGYEKLFF
TGTGCCAGCAGTGGCGGTTACGAAAAACTGTTTTTT
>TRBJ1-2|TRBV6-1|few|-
CASSEKGTSYGYTF
TGTGCCAGCAGTGAAAAAGGGACAAGCTATGGCTACACCTTC
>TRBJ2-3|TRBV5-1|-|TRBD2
CASSPSARGSTDTQYF
TGCGCCAGCAGCCCCTCGGCGCGGGGGAGCACAGATACGCAGTATTTT
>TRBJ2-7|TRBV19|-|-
CASSIGGTVSYEQYF
TGTGCCAGTAGTATAGGGGGGACTGTTTCCTACGAGCAGTACTTC
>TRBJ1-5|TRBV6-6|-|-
CASSSYRVEAQPQHF
TGTGCCAGCAGTTCCTACAGGGTGGAGGCTCAGCCCCAGCATTTT
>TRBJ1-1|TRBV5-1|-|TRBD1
CASSADRGRGNTEAFF
TGCGCCAGCAGCGCGGACAGGGGGCGAGGGAACACTGAAGCTTTCTTT
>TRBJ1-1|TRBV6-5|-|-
CASSLTANTEAFF
TGTGCCAGCAGTTTGACAGCGAACACTGAAGCTTTCTTT
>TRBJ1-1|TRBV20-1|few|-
CSARGGVEAFF
TGCAGTGCTAGAGGGGGGGTCGAAGCTTTCTTT
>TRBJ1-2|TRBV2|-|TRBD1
CASSERQGLYGYTF
TGTGCCAGCAGTGAGAGACAGGGTCTATATGGCTACACCTTC
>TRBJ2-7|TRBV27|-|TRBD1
CASRSGTGASFSYEQYF
TGTGCCAGCAGATCCGGGACAGGGGCGTCCTTTTCCTACGAGCAGTACTTC
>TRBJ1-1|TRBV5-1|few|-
CASSASPAVILTEAFF
TGCGCCAGCAGCGCGTCCCCCGCCGTAATTCTCACTGAAGCTTTCTTT
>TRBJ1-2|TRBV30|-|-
CAWRADWNTNYGYTF
TGTGCCTGGAGGGCCGACTGGAACACTAACTATGGCTACACCTTC
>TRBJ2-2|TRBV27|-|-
CASNKLWGDTGELFF
TGTGCCAGCAATAAACTGTGGGGCGACACCGGGGAGCTGTTTTTT
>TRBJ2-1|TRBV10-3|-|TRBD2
CAISAEGAGGHNEQFF
TGTGCCATCAGTGCCGAGGGAGCGGGGGGACACAATGAGCAGTTCTTC